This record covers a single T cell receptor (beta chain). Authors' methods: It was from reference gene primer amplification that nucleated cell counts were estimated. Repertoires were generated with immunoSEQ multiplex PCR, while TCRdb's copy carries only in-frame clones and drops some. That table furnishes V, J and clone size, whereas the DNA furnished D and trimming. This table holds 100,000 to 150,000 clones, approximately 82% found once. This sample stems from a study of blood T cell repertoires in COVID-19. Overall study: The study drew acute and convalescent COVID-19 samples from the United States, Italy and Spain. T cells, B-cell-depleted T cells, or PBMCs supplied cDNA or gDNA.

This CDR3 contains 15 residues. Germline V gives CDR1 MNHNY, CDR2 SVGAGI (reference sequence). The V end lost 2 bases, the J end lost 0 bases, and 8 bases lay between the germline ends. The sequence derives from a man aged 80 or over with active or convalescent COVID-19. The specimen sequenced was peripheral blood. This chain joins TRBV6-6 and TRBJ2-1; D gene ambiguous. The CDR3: CASSYVQYSYNEQFF. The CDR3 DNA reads TGTGCCAGCAGTTACGTACAGTACTCCTACAATGAGCAGTTCTTC.